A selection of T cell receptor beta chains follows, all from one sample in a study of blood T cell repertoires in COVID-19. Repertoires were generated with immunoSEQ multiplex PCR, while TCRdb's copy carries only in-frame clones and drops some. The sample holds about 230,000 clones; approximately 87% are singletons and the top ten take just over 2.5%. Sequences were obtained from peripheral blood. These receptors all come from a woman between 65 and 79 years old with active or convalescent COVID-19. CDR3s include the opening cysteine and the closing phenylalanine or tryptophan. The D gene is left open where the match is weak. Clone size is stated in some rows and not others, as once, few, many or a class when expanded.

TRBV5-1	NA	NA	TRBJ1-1	TGCGCCAGCAGCGCGTACGGGACAATGGGGACTGAAGCTTTCTTT	CASSAYGTMGTEAFF
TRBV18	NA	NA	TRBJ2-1	TGTGCCAGCTCACCAAGCGGAGAGCAGTTCTTC	CASSPSGEQFF
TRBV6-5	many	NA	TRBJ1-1	TGTGCCAGCAGTTACACGGGACTCGGCGACACTGAAGCTTTCTTT	CASSYTGLGDTEAFF
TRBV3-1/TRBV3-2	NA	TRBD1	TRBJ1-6	TGTGCCAGCAGCCAAGATAGAGGGACAGGGGGCTCACCCCTCCACTTT	CASSQDRGTGGSPLHF
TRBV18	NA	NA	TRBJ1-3	TGTGCCAGCTCATTCGGACAGCTCTCTGGAAACACCATATATTTT	CASSFGQLSGNTIYF
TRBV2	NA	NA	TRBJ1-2	TGTGCCAGTACAGGCTTTAAGACGCGGAACTATGGCTACACCTTC	CASTGFKTRNYGYTF
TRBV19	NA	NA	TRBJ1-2	TGTGCCAGTAGTATCGCCATAGCTAACTATGGCTACACCTTC	CASSIAIANYGYTF
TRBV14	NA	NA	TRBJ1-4	TGTGCCAGCAGCCCAGGTCAAGGCGTGAAAAAACTGTTTTTT	CASSPGQGVKKLFF
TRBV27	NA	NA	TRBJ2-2	TGTGCCAGCAGTCTAAGGCGGGCCCCGGTCGGGGAGCTGTTTTTT	CASSLRRAPVGELFF
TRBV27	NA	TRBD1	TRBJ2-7	TGTGCCAGCAGTTTGTTACCGGGACAGGGCGACGAGCAGTACTTC	CASSLLPGQGDEQYF
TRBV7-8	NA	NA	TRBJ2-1	TGTGCCAGTACTCCCCTTAGCGGAGCCTACAATGAGCAGTTCTTC	CASTPLSGAYNEQFF
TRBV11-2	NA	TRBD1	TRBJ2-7	TGTGCCAGCACCCTCGGGACAGGGGCCTACGAGCAGTACTTC	CASTLGTGAYEQYF
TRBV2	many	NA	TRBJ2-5	TGTGCCAGCAGTGAGTTTGGCTTTCAAGAGACCCAGTACTTC	CASSEFGFQETQYF
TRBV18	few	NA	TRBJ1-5	TGTGCCAGCTCAATAGCCGGGGGGGCCTTTGGCAATCAGCCCCAGCATTTT	CASSIAGGAFGNQPQHF
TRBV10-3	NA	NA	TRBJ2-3	TGTGCCATCAGGGGCGGGGCAGACCCTAGCACAGATACGCAGTATTTT	CAIRGGADPSTDTQYF
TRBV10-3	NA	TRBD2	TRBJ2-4	TGTGCCACCAAGACTAGCGGGAGGGAAAACATTCAGTACTTC	CATKTSGRENIQYF
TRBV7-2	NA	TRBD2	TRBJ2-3	TGTGCCAGCAGCTTCAACTACGCGGGGGGGGTAGATACGCAGTATTTT	CASSFNYAGGVDTQYF
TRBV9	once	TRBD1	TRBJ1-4	TGTGCCAGCAGCGTCGGACAGGGAGGAGAAAAACTGTTTTTT	CASSVGQGGEKLFF
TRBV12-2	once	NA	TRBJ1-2	TGTGCAAGTCGCTTAGTAACAGCCCACTATGGCTACACCTTC	CASRLVTAHYGYTF
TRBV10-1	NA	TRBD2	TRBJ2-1	TGCGCCAGCAGTGACCCCACTAGCGGGAGGCTTGGGGAGCAGTTCTTC	CASSDPTSGRLGEQFF
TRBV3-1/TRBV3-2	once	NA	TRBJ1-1	TGTGCCAGCAGCCAAGTCGTGGCGGGGATTAAGACTGAAGCTTTCTTT	CASSQVVAGIKTEAFF
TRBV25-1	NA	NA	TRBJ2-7	TGTGCCAGTTACGGCTCCTACGAGCAGTACTTC	CASYGSYEQYF
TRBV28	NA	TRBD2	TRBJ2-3	TGTGCCAGCAGAGTCGGGGGGGGCGATACGCAGTATTTT	CASRVGGGDTQYF
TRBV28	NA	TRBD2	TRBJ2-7	TGTGCCAGCAAAGCGGGATCTCTGGGGTCCCAGAGCTCCTACGAGCAGTACTTC	CASKAGSLGSQSSYEQYF
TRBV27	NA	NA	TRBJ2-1	TGTGCCAGCAGTAACTACAGGTTCCCCTCCTACAATGAGCAGTTCTTC	CASSNYRFPSYNEQFF
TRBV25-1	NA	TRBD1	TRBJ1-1	TGTGCCAGCAGTGAACCAGGGGGTAACACTGAAGCTTTCTTT	CASSEPGGNTEAFF
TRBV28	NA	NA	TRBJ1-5	TGTGCCAGCAGTTCCTCAGGGTACTCAGGTCAGCCCCAGCATTTT	CASSSSGYSGQPQHF
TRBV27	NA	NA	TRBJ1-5	TGTGCCAGCAGTTTGGACAGCTATAGCAATCAGCCCCAGCATTTT	CASSLDSYSNQPQHF
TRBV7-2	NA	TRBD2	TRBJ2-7	TGTGCCAGCAGCTTAGAGGGGTCTAGCGGGGCCGAGCAGTACTTC	CASSLEGSSGAEQYF
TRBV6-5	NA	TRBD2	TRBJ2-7	TGTGCCAGCAGTCGGGGGGGCCCCGGCTACGAGCAGTACTTC	CASSRGGPGYEQYF
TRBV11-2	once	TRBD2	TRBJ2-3	TGTGCCAGCAGCTTAGATTTTGGACTAGCGGTCACAGATACGCAGTATTTT	CASSLDFGLAVTDTQYF
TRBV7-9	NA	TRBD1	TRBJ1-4	TGTGCCAGCAGCCACTACCGACAGGGGGCGATAAATGAAAAACTGTTTTTT	CASSHYRQGAINEKLFF
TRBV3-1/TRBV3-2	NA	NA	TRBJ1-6	TGTGCCAGCAGCCAAGGGAGGGGAGGCTCACCCCTCCACTTT	CASSQGRGGSPLHF
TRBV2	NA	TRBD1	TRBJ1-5	TGTGCCAGCAGGAGGACAGGGAAGGGACAGCCCCAGCATTTT	CASRRTGKGQPQHF
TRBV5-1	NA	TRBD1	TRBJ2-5	TGCGCCAGCAGCTCGGGACAGCAAGAGACCCAGTACTTC	CASSSGQQETQYF
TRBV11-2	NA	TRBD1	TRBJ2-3	TGTGCCAGCAGTCGGACAGGGGGAACCACAGATACGCAGTATTTT	CASSRTGGTTDTQYF
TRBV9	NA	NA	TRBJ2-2	TGTGCCAGCAGCTCTAGGGGCCCAACGGGGGAGCTGTTTTTT	CASSSRGPTGELFF
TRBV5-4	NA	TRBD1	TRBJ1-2	TGTGCCAGCAGCAAAATCGACCCCGGGACAGGGGATGGCTACACCTTC	CASSKIDPGTGDGYTF
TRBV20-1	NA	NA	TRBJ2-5	TGCAGTGCTAGTATGTCGCTTACACAAGAGACCCAGTACTTC	CSASMSLTQETQYF
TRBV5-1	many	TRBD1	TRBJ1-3	TGCGCCAGCAGCTTGGAACGGCAGGGGGCGACCCGCTCTGGAAACACCATATATTTT	CASSLERQGATRSGNTIYF
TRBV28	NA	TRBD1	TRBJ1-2	TGTGCCAGCGAATCGGGACAGTCGTTGTATGGCTACACCTTC	CASESGQSLYGYTF